This T cell receptor beta chain is from a study of CD8+CD57+ T cells in acquired aplastic anemia. For the study at large: Isolated CD4+ and CD8+ cells, once sorted, yielded DNA averaging roughly 3.2 ug. Points from the study as a whole: Any difference that existed in CD8+ Simpson's diversity between patients and controls was not significant.

There are a few counts of this clonotype. No antigen is known for it. This CDR3 has 14 amino acids. Per the germline V gene, CDR1 is MGHDK and CDR2 is SYGVNS. J was trimmed by 3 bases and V by 5 bases; bases with no gene match: 4. Genomic DNA served as template for TCR beta VDJ and CDR3 profiling. TCRdb recomputed calls from the reads with MiXCR, one row per CDR3 protein. The repertoire holds around 180,000 distinct CDR3 sequences, with around half as singletons. Individuals selected for sequencing had exhibited CD8+CD57+ cell expansion on flow cytometry. Patients uniformly had severe acquired aplastic anemia. The blood sampling took place in patients who had so far received no therapy.

The chain carries TRBV25-1 and TRBJ2-1, with 7 bases matching TRBD1. The source material was sorted CD4+, CD8+, or CD8+CD57+ T cells (not recorded which) from PBMCs. The clonotype was recovered from a human donor with aplastic anemia. The CDR3: CASSSRQGYNEQFF. CDR3 bases: TGTGCCAGCAGTTCAAGACAGGGCTACAATGAGCAGTTCTTC.